This is a list of T cell receptor beta chains from one sample in a study of shared clonotypes between healthy human individuals. Assay: immunoSEQ multiplex PCR; the TCRdb copy retains only in-frame clones and omits some. The table has hundreds of thousands of clones, 73% seen once. The sequencing sample was made of memory CD4+ T cells sorted from blood. The receptor source for this set is a woman in her thirties in good health. Both conserved end residues are part of each CDR3. The D gene is left open where the match is weak. Not all rows give a size; the values are once, few, many and, for expanded clones, a class.

D gene	clone size	V gene	J gene	CDR3 length	CDR3 protein	CDR3 DNA
NA	NA	TRBV2	TRBJ1-5	13	CASNRDSNQPQHF	TGTGCCTCCAACCGGGACAGCAATCAGCCCCAGCATTTT
NA	NA	TRBV15	TRBJ2-6	18	CATSRGEHWNSGANVLTF	TGTGCCACCAGCAGAGGAGAACACTGGAACTCTGGGGCCAACGTCCTGACTTTC
TRBD1	NA	TRBV28	TRBJ2-7	13	CASRIGTAYEQYF	TGTGCCAGCAGGATCGGGACAGCCTACGAGCAGTACTTC
NA	once	TRBV6-5	TRBJ2-7	11	CASSSLYEQYF	TGTGCCAGCAGTTCCCTCTACGAGCAGTACTTC
NA	few	TRBV28	TRBJ1-5	12	CASRTRVQPQHF	TGTGCCAGCAGGACGAGGGTTCAGCCCCAGCATTTT
TRBD1	NA	TRBV19	TRBJ2-7	13	CASPGQGIHEQYF	TGTGCCAGTCCGGGACAGGGGATCCACGAGCAGTACTTC
TRBD1	NA	TRBV18	TRBJ2-2	16	CASSPRAGGSTGELFF	TGTGCCAGCTCACCACGGGCAGGGGGCTCCACCGGGGAGCTGTTTTTT
NA	NA	TRBV28	TRBJ1-4	13	CASSFSYSEKLFF	TGTGCCAGCAGTTTTTCGTATAGCGAAAAACTGTTTTTT
NA	few	TRBV7-9	TRBJ1-1	17	CASSPHRDSLSGTEAFF	TGTGCCAGCAGCCCCCACCGGGACTCCCTATCGGGCACTGAAGCTTTCTTT
NA	many	TRBV19	TRBJ1-1	19	CASNNNGRAISPEDTEAFF	TGTGCCAGTAATAACAACGGGAGGGCCATTTCCCCTGAGGACACTGAAGCTTTCTTT
NA	NA	TRBV9	TRBJ2-7	13	CASSAGVTYEQYF	TGTGCCAGCAGCGCTGGGGTTACCTACGAGCAGTACTTC
NA	NA	TRBV28	TRBJ2-7	14	CASSFPGSSYEQYF	TGTGCCAGCAGTTTCCCTGGGAGCTCCTACGAGCAGTACTTC
TRBD1	NA	TRBV6-6	TRBJ1-1	15	CASSYPGTGGTEAFF	TGTGCCAGCAGTTACCCTGGGACAGGGGGAACTGAAGCTTTCTTT
TRBD1	NA	TRBV19	TRBJ1-1	15	CASSSTPGQTAPAFF	TGTGCCAGTAGTTCGACGCCGGGACAGACCGCACCAGCTTTCTTT
NA	few	TRBV5-4	TRBJ1-4	16	CASSLKFAGAGEKLFF	TGTGCCAGCAGCTTGAAATTCGCTGGGGCCGGTGAAAAACTGTTTTTT
NA	once	TRBV10-1	TRBJ1-5	20	CASSVPIEVPPYDRNQPQHF	TGCGCCAGCAGTGTCCCAATAGAGGTACCCCCTTACGACAGAAATCAGCCCCAGCATTTT
TRBD2	few	TRBV10-3	TRBJ2-1	16	CAISESATSGSVAQFF	TGTGCCATCAGTGAGTCGGCGACTAGCGGGAGTGTCGCGCAGTTCTTC
NA	NA	TRBV18	TRBJ2-2	16	CASSPPLLLNTGELFF	TGTGCCAGCTCACCCCCACTCCTCTTGAACACCGGGGAGCTGTTTTTT
TRBD1	NA	TRBV4-1	TRBJ2-7	18	CASSQIIPGQGARYEQYF	TGCGCCAGCAGCCAAATCATACCGGGACAGGGGGCTCGATACGAGCAGTACTTC
NA	few	TRBV25-1	TRBJ1-4	12	CASTISNEKLFF	TGTGCCAGCACCATCAGTAATGAAAAACTGTTTTTT
TRBD1	NA	TRBV5-8	TRBJ1-2	14	CASSSIDRDLGYTF	TGTGCCAGCAGCTCAATAGACAGGGACCTTGGCTACACCTTC
TRBD2	NA	TRBV5-4	TRBJ2-7	15	CASSLALAGSGEQYF	TGTGCCAGCAGCTTGGCGCTAGCGGGATCTGGCGAGCAGTACTTC
NA	NA	TRBV28	TRBJ2-7	15	CASSFGGLSSYEQYF	TGTGCCAGCAGTTTTGGGGGGCTGAGCTCCTACGAGCAGTACTTC
NA	NA	TRBV27	TRBJ1-3	13	CASSFGIPNTIYF	TGTGCCAGCAGTTTTGGTATTCCAAACACCATATATTTT
NA	NA	TRBV2	TRBJ2-7	13	CASRPVLAGEQYF	TGTGCCAGCAGGCCCGTCCTAGCAGGGGAGCAGTACTTC
NA	NA	TRBV13	TRBJ2-2	13	CASSLRRTGELFF	TGTGCCAGCAGCTTAAGACGGACCGGGGAGCTGTTTTTT
NA	NA	TRBV9	TRBJ1-1	14	CASSQGLAHTEAFF	TGTGCCAGCTCCCAGGGGCTAGCTCACACTGAAGCTTTCTTT
NA	NA	TRBV18	TRBJ2-7	14	CASSFTGSRYEQYF	TGTGCCAGCTCATTTACAGGGTCTCGCTACGAGCAGTACTTC
NA	NA	TRBV19	TRBJ2-3	14	CASSIELETDTQYF	TGTGCCAGTAGTATAGAACTAGAAACAGATACGCAGTATTTT